A single sample gave rise to the 29 T cell receptor beta chains below, sequenced in a study of cytomegalovirus exposure and HLA in healthy donors. Primers: 60 Vbeta forward and 13 Jbeta reverse. Here immunoSEQ multiplex PCR was the method, and the copy in TCRdb shows in-frame clones only, minus some. The sample yields some 140,000 clones, roughly 79% seen once. The sequenced sample consisted of PBMCs. The source of these receptors is a man aged 18 to 29 in good health and CMV-seronegative.

The chain joins TRBV7-2 to TRBJ1-2; TRBD1 matches 8 bases. The CDR3 sequence is 14 residues long. Germline V gene sequence: CDR1 SGHTA, CDR2 FQGNSA. J gave up 7 bases and V 3 bases, and 7 bases lay outside the gene matches. This CDR3 reads CASSFGGQGPGYTF. Written as DNA, the CDR3 is TGTGCCAGCAGCTTCGGTGGACAGGGCCCTGGCTACACCTTC.

This clone turned up a few times. The chain has TRBV4-1 and TRBJ1-1, with D unresolved. This CDR3 comprises 15 residues. Germline V gene data show CDR1 as MGHRA and CDR2 as YSYEKL. The V and J ends lost 0 bases and 0 bases respectively, with 8 bases between them. The CDR3 protein is CASSQDEGMNTEAFF. For the CDR3, the DNA is TGCGCCAGCAGCCAAGATGAGGGTATGAACACTGAAGCTTTCTTT.

The rearrangement uses TRBV6-1 and TRBJ2-3; the D gene is possibly TRBD2 (6 bases). Trimming took off 1 base at V and 2 bases at J, with 10 bases between the two ends. Germline CDR1 MNHNS, CDR2 SASEGT. The CDR3 has 15 residues. In DNA, the CDR3 is TGTGCCAGCAGTGAAGACGGGGGTTCCACAGATACGCAGTATTTT. Protein: CASSEDGGSTDTQYF.

The CDR3 is CAWNPGTRSTDTQYF. The CDR3 bases are TGTGCCTGGAACCCCGGGACACGGAGCACAGATACGCAGTATTTT. The gene calls are TRBV30 and TRBJ2-3, with D perhaps TRBD1 (6 bases). The V gene's germline CDR1 is GTSNPN and CDR2 SVGIG (reference sequence). This CDR3 has 15 amino acids. Trimming took 4 bases from V and 0 from J, leaving 14 bases between them.

The rearrangement links TRBV11-2 to TRBJ2-1, with D perhaps matching TRBD1 (6 bases). CDR3 size: 15 residues. The V end was cut by 2 bases, the J end by 7 bases, with 15 bases between. Germline V gives CDR1 SGHAT, CDR2 FQNNGV. The CDR3 spells CASSLTPNRDNEQFF. CDR3 DNA: TGTGCCAGCAGCTTAACTCCCAACAGGGATAATGAGCAGTTCTTC.

V usage is TRBV19 and J usage is TRBJ1-5, with 8 bases aligning to TRBD1. CDR1 is LNHDA, CDR2 SQIVND, per germline (reference sequence). Losses at the gene ends were 6 bases for V and 2 bases for J; bases not matched to a gene: 9. This CDR3 comprises 16 residues. In nucleotides, the CDR3 is TGTGCCAGTAGCCTGACAGGGGCGGTGGGCAATCAGCCCCAGCATTTT. Translated, it gives CASSLTGAVGNQPQHF.

The chain carries TRBV7-2 and TRBJ2-7, with a weak D call TRBD2 (6 bases). The CDR3 consists of 14 residues. CDR1 SGHTA and CDR2 FQGNSA come from the germline V gene. V lost 5 bases to trimming and J lost 3 bases, with 14 bases between them. CDR3 sequence: CASSVREEHYEQYF. DNA for the CDR3: TGTGCCAGCAGCGTCAGGGAGGAGCACTACGAGCAGTACTTC. Full variable domain (remainder filled in from reference TRBV7-2 and TRBJ2-7): GAGVSQSPSNKVTEKGKDVELRCDPISGHTALYWYRQSLGQGLEFLIYFQGNSAPDKSGLPSDRFSAERTGGSVSTLTIQRTQQEDSAVYLCASSVREEHYEQYFGPGTRLTVT.

Of note for this clone: This specimen includes other DNA sequences encoding the same CDR3. V usage is TRBV6-5 and J usage is TRBJ1-5; TRBD1 aligns across 7 bases. CDR1 MNHEY and CDR2 SVGAGI come from the germline V gene. The CDR3 has 15 residues. Trimming cost V 6 bases and J 0 bases; bases outside gene matches: 5. The CDR3 region is CASRRDSYSNQPQHF. CDR3 coding DNA: TGTGCCAGCAGAAGGGACAGTTATAGCAATCAGCCCCAGCATTTT.

This clone was picked up one time. This chain joins TRBV5-1 and TRBJ1-1; 8 bases map to TRBD1. Per germline, CDR1 SGHRS and CDR2 YFSETQ. This CDR3 is built from 15 residues. V gave up 3 bases and J gave up 0 bases; unmatched junction bases: 4. Written as DNA, the CDR3 is TGCGCCAGCAGCTCCGGGACAGGTTTGAACACTGAAGCTTTCTTT. Translating it yields CASSSGTGLNTEAFF.

This clone has more than one count but fewer than ten. The gene calls are TRBV5-1 and TRBJ1-1; the D gene is possibly TRBD1 (5 bases). CDR1 SGHRS and CDR2 YFSETQ come from the germline V gene. This CDR3 has 13 residues. Trimming removed 1 base from V and 4 bases from J, with 8 bases in between. CDR3 DNA: TGCGCCAGCAGCTTGCGACAGCGCACTGAAGCTTTCTTT. Amino acid sequence: CASSLRQRTEAFF.

Of note for this clone: Different DNA sequences within this sample yield the same CDR3. This chain uses TRBV6-5 with TRBJ2-7; 8 bases line up with TRBD1. CDR1 and CDR2 from the germline V gene are MNHEY and SVGAGI. The J segment lost 0 bases and the V segment lost 4 bases, leaving 5 bases of the junction unmatched. CDR3 size: 15 residues. CDR3 nucleotides: TGTGCCAGCAGTTTTGGACAGGGAAGCTCCTACGAGCAGTACTTC. Its protein is CASSFGQGSSYEQYF.

The V call is TRBV18, the J call TRBJ2-5; D is undetermined. The J call may be mistaken, given a closer DNA end match to TRBJ2-7. This CDR3 is built from 13 residues. Germline V gives CDR1 KGHSH, CDR2 LQKENI. CDR3 in amino acids: CASSPAPSYEQYF. CDR3 nucleotide sequence: TGTGCCAGCTCACCCGCACCCTCCTACGAGCAGTACTTC.

This clone was counted between two and nine times. This chain connects TRBV12-5 to TRBJ2-4, with 8 bases matching TRBD1. The length of the CDR3 is 15 residues. V dropped 2 bases and J dropped 6; count of bases not matched to a gene: 6. Germline-derived CDR1 and CDR2 are LGHNT and FRNRAP. CDR3 protein: CASGLSSQGGNIQYF. The DNA for the CDR3 is TGTGCTAGTGGTTTGAGCTCACAGGGGGGAAACATTCAGTACTTC.

V and J are TRBV18 and TRBJ1-3; D not certain. The germline V gene encodes CDR1 KGHSH and CDR2 LQKENI. The CDR3 sequence is 17 residues long. The V and J ends lost 0 bases and 5 bases respectively, with 17 bases between them. The CDR3 here is CASSPPSRVPGRNTIYF. The CDR3 nucleotides are TGTGCCAGCTCACCACCGAGCCGAGTCCCAGGCAGAAACACCATATATTTT.

The chain has TRBV7-6 and TRBJ1-5, with 10 bases aligning to TRBD1. CDR1 is SGHVS and CDR2 is FNYEAQ in the germline V gene. The CDR3 loop spans 15 amino acids. V dropped 3 bases and J dropped 5; count of bases not matched to a gene: 4. CDR3 protein: CASSFGDRGYQPQHF. DNA of the CDR3: TGTGCCAGCAGCTTTGGGGACAGGGGATATCAGCCCCAGCATTTT.

The sample holds a few counts of this clone. CDR3 bases: TGTGCCAGCTCAAAAACAGGGGACCGAGGGGGCATATATTTT. Protein sequence: CASSKTGDRGGIYF. The gene calls are TRBV2 and TRBJ1-3; 7 positions match TRBD1. Losses at the gene ends were 8 bases for V and 12 bases for J; bases not matched to a gene: 16. CDR3 length equals 14 residues. Germline loops: CDR1 SNHLY, CDR2 FYNNEI.

The genes are TRBV4-3 and TRBJ2-7; TRBD1 aligns across 8 bases. Germline trimming cut 1 base from V and 3 bases from J; bases unmatched to any gene: 2. The V gene's germline CDR1 is LGHNA and CDR2 YSLEER. The CDR3 has 14 amino acids. CDR3 DNA sequence: TGCGCCAGCAGCCAAGGACAGGGGATCTACGAGCAGTACTTC. The encoded protein is CASSQGQGIYEQYF.

The chain recombines TRBV7-3 with TRBJ2-6; a weak D match, TRBD1 (5 bases). Trimming stripped 5 bases from V and 4 bases from J, with 12 bases between. Germline V lookup: CDR1 SGHTA, CDR2 FQGTGA. This CDR3 is built from 15 residues. CDR3 DNA sequence: TGTGCCAGCAGCAAAGGGGTTACCGGGGCCAACGTCCTGACTTTC. Translated: CASSKGVTGANVLTF.

V usage is TRBV2 and J usage is TRBJ2-5, with TRBD2 identical over 9 bases. The ends lost 0 bases at V and 7 bases at J; junction bases unmatched: 12. Germline loops: CDR1 SNHLY, CDR2 FYNNEI. The CDR3 length is 17 residues. This chain's CDR3 is CASSEAHPASGAGTQYF. The CDR3 nucleotides are TGTGCCAGCAGTGAAGCCCATCCCGCTAGCGGGGCGGGGACCCAGTACTTC.

The V and J genes are TRBV15 and TRBJ1-2, with 8 bases identical to TRBD1. The CDR3 is made up of 15 amino acids. Looked up from germline, CDR1 is LNHNV and CDR2 is YYDKDF (reference sequence). V shed 6 bases, J shed 6 bases, and the junction held 12 bases outside the gene matches. The CDR3 region has the DNA TGTGCCACCAGTGACCGGTGGGCAGGGGGCCATGGCTACACCTTC. Translation gives CATSDRWAGGHGYTF.

V is TRBV7-2 and J is TRBJ2-2, with 8 bases fitting TRBD1. The ends lost 3 bases at V and 6 bases at J; junction bases unmatched: 3. The germline CDR1 and CDR2 sequences are SGHTA and FQGNSA. The CDR3 sequence is 14 residues long. The chain's CDR3 is CASSFSQGAGELFF. The CDR3 DNA reads TGTGCCAGCAGCTTTTCACAGGGGGCCGGGGAGCTGTTTTTT.

DNA for the CDR3: TGTGCCAGCAGCTACGACGCGGTGAGTCAGCCCCAGCATTTT. Amino acids: CASSYDAVSQPQHF. The rearrangement joins TRBV7-6 to TRBJ1-5, with unresolved D. Per the germline V gene, CDR1 is SGHVS and CDR2 is FNYEAQ. This CDR3 contains 14 residues. V lost 4 bases, J lost 6 bases, and 13 bases lay in between.

The V call is TRBV21-1, the J call TRBJ2-5; whether TRBD1, the table's D call, matches the DNA was not checked. TRBV21-1 is noted as a pseudogene. The CDR3 length is 12 residues. CDR3 nucleotide sequence: TGTGCCAGCAGCAAAGCTTACGACATCCAGTACTTC. Protein sequence: CASSKAYDIQYF.

This chain connects TRBV4-3 to TRBJ2-4, with 7 bases identical to TRBD1. There are 13 residues in the CDR3. Germline CDR1 reads LGHNA; CDR2 reads YSLEER. The J segment lost 6 bases and the V segment lost 1 base, leaving 0 bases of the junction unmatched. The chain's CDR3 is CASSQGQGNIQYF. CDR3 DNA sequence: TGCGCCAGCAGCCAAGGACAGGGAAACATTCAGTACTTC.

The rearrangement uses TRBV5-4 and TRBJ2-7, with 7 bases identical to TRBD1. The CDR3 spans 14 residues. With V trimmed by 4 bases and J by 2 bases, 6 bases remained unmatched. Germline loops: CDR1 SGHNT, CDR2 YYREEE (reference sequence). CDR3 sequence (DNA): TGTGCCAGCAGCCTTCAACAGGGGACCTACGAGCAGTACTTC. Encoded protein: CASSLQQGTYEQYF.

This chain links TRBV12-5 with TRBJ1-5, with D possibly matching TRBD1 (5 bases). V lost 1 base, J lost 0 bases, and 16 bases lay in between. The CDR3 has 18 residues. Germline values: CDR1 LGHNT, CDR2 FRNRAP. CDR3 in amino acids: CASGLAGGVSHSNQPQHF. The CDR3 bases are TGTGCTAGTGGTTTGGCCGGGGGGGTCAGCCATAGCAATCAGCCCCAGCATTTT.

Concerning this clone itself: This specimen includes other DNA sequences encoding the same CDR3. The V call is TRBV7-6, the J call TRBJ2-7, with 10 bases aligning to TRBD1. Trimming cost V 4 bases and J 3 bases; bases outside gene matches: 3. The CDR3 runs to 14 residues. Per germline, CDR1 SGHVS and CDR2 FNYEAQ. CDR3: CASSSGQGSYEQYF. The CDR3 bases are TGTGCCAGCAGCTCGGGACAGGGGAGCTACGAGCAGTACTTC.

V usage is TRBV29-1 and J usage is TRBJ2-7; 9 bases are shared with TRBD2. This CDR3 has 14 residues. With 4 bases clipped from V and 2 bases from J, the junction kept 6 bases outside the gene matches. In germline, CDR1 is SQVTM, CDR2 ANQGSEA. The CDR3 spells CSVGRGGRAYEQYF. CDR3 DNA: TGCAGCGTTGGGCGGGGGGGCAGGGCCTACGAGCAGTACTTC.

The rearrangement links TRBV30 to TRBJ2-1; 7 bases align to TRBD2. The germline CDR1 and CDR2 sequences are GTSNPN and SVGIG (reference sequence). With 2 bases clipped from V and 2 bases from J, the junction kept 6 bases outside the gene matches. The CDR3 has 15 amino acids. The DNA for the CDR3 is TGTGCCTGGAGTTCGACTAGCCTAACCTACAATGAGCAGTTCTTC. Translation: CAWSSTSLTYNEQFF.